Listed here are 7 T cell receptor beta chains from one sample, sequenced in a study of beta chain features in type 1 diabetes. Reverse transcribing all isolated RNA meant expressed TCRB transcripts were sequenced. TCRdb's table, derived via immunoSEQ multiplex PCR, lists solely in-frame clones and lacks some. The sample comprises 130,000 to 150,000 clones, roughly 50% of which are singletons, and around 0.42% rests with the top ten. Material for sequencing was Tregs from blood. These receptors all come from a man between 18 and 35 years old in good health.

This clone showed up just a few times. V usage is TRBV9 and J usage is TRBJ1-4; D not certain. The CDR3 sequence is 14 residues long. V lost 0 bases and J 3 bases, leaving 6 bases between the germline ends. Germline V lookup: CDR1 SGDLS, CDR2 YYNGEE. Written as DNA, the CDR3 is TGTGCCAGCAGCGTAGCGTCCGCTAATGAAAAACTGTTTTTT. Protein sequence: CASSVASANEKLFF.

The count of this clone is one. The V call is TRBV5-1, the J call TRBJ2-7; 10 nucleotides line up with TRBD2. J lost 3 bases, V lost 0 bases, and 9 bases had no gene match. CDR3 length equals 17 residues. In germline, CDR1 is SGHRS, CDR2 YFSETQ. The CDR3 DNA reads as TGCGCCAGCAGCTTGGCCCGTCTAGCGGGAGTCCACTACGAGCAGTACTTC. Encoded protein: CASSLARLAGVHYEQYF.

This chain connects TRBV7-2 to TRBJ2-1, with a tentative D call TRBD2 (5 bases). The CDR3 covers 13 residues. Germline lookup yields CDR1 SGHTA and CDR2 FQGNSA. Between the trimmed V and J ends, which lost 1 base and 9 bases, there was a span of 10 bases. The CDR3 region is CASSLGLALEQFF. The CDR3 region has the DNA TGTGCCAGCAGCTTAGGGCTAGCCCTTGAGCAGTTCTTC. Full variable domain (outside the CDR3, taken from reference TRBV7-2 and TRBJ2-1): GAGVSQSPSNKVTEKGKDVELRCDPISGHTALYWYRQSLGQGLEFLIYFQGNSAPDKSGLPSDRFSAERTGGSVSTLTIQRTQQEDSAVYLCASSLGLALEQFFGPGTRLTVL.

In this sample, this clone turned up a few times. V is TRBV19 and J is TRBJ1-1; possible D gene TRBD1, 6 bases. Trimming took off 3 bases at V and 5 bases at J, with 10 bases between the two ends. The CDR3 is made up of 13 amino acids. Germline CDR1 is LNHDA and CDR2 is SQIVND (reference sequence). The CDR3 is CASSMRGGTEAFF. CDR3 nucleotides: TGTGCCAGTAGTATGAGAGGGGGAACTGAAGCTTTCTTT.

J is TRBJ1-1 and V is TRBV2, with unresolved D. The CDR3 runs 10 residues. The V and J ends lost 11 bases and 3 bases respectively, with 7 bases between them. Germline V gene sequence: CDR1 SNHLY, CDR2 FYNNEI. The chain's CDR3 is CAEGDTEAFF. The DNA of the CDR3 is TGTGCCGAGGGAGACACTGAAGCTTTCTTT. Combining the CDR3 with reference TRBV2 and TRBJ1-1 gives the whole variable domain EPEVTQTPSHQVTQMGQEVILRCVPISNHLYFYWYRQILGQKVEFLVSFYNNEISEKSEIFDDQFSVERPDGSNFTLKIRSTKLEDSAMYFCAEGDTEAFFGQGTRLTVV.

The rearrangement links TRBV19 to TRBJ1-2, with D unclear. With 3 bases removed from V and 2 bases from J, the gap between germline ends came to 7 bases. Germline values: CDR1 LNHDA, CDR2 SQIVND (reference sequence). The CDR3 extends over 13 amino acids. CDR3 coding DNA: TGTGCCAGTAGTATCCGGGAGAACTATGGCTACACCTTC. This gives the protein CASSIRENYGYTF.

V gene TRBV7-9 combines with J gene TRBJ1-1, with D perhaps matching TRBD1 (6 bases). The V end was cut by 6 bases, the J end by 7 bases, with 15 bases between. CDR1 is SEHNR and CDR2 is FQNEAQ in the germline V gene (reference sequence). The CDR3 loop spans 13 amino acids. CDR3: CASRRTQGLEAFF. Written as DNA, the CDR3 is TGTGCCAGCAGGCGAACACAGGGCCTTGAAGCTTTCTTT.